These 21 T cell receptor beta chains came from one sample sequenced in a study of T cells in Graves' hyperthyroidism and ophthalmopathy. RNA transcripts served as the template for amplifying TCR beta CDR3 regions. The HTBI primer set served for first-round RT-PCR of the TCR CDR3. Via MiXCR, TCRdb re-called the multiplex PCR reads, giving one row per CDR3 protein. Found here are around 430,000 distinct CDR3 sequences, 14% to 15% of them singletons; the top ten hold over 25%. The material sequenced was blood. The receptors were sampled from a woman aged 25 to 39 with Graves' hyperthyroidism.

The rearrangement joins TRBV7-9 to TRBJ2-1; weak D call: TRBD2 (6 bases). Per the germline V gene, CDR1 is SEHNR and CDR2 is FQNEAQ (reference sequence). V lost 3 bases and J 0 bases, leaving 15 bases between the germline ends. This CDR3 contains 17 residues. In DNA form, the CDR3 reads TGTGCCAGCAGCTTTGAGAGCGGGCGCACCTCCTACAATGAGCAGTTCTTC. Translated: CASSFESGRTSYNEQFF.

V usage is TRBV20-1 and J usage is TRBJ2-5, with D tentatively TRBD1 or TRBD2 (6 bases each). Germline CDR1 reads DFQATT; CDR2 reads SNEGSKA (reference sequence). V was pared by 6 bases and J by 1 base, with 15 bases between. The CDR3 has 14 residues. The CDR3 reads CSARFGGPQETQYF. The DNA of the CDR3 is TGCAGTGCACGATTTGGGGGGCCCCAAGAGACCCAGTACTTC.

This clonotype was seen repeatedly, ten times or more. The V and J genes are TRBV6-1 and TRBJ2-6; possible D gene TRBD2, 6 bases. V was pared by 7 bases and J by 2 bases, with 18 bases between. The germline CDR1 and CDR2 sequences are MNHNS and SASEGT. This CDR3 is 17 amino acids long. CDR3 in DNA: TGTGCCAGCAACCCTGAAAAGGGACTCCCTGGGGCCAACGTCCTGACTTTC. Protein product: CASNPEKGLPGANVLTF.

The chain uses TRBV6-8 and TRBJ1-4; 7 nucleotides line up with TRBD1. The CDR3 spans 15 residues. The germline CDR1 and CDR2 sequences are MNHGY and SAAAGT. V lost 4 bases and J lost 8; bases outside the gene matches: 10. The CDR3 loop is CASSSQGTPREKLFF. The CDR3 DNA is TGTGCCAGCAGTTCACAGGGGACACCAAGAGAAAAACTGTTTTTT.

This chain uses TRBV7-3 with TRBJ2-3; 10 bases line up with TRBD2. The V and J ends lost 3 bases and 4 bases, in that order; junction bases with no gene match: 7. This CDR3 spans 16 amino acids. CDR1 SGHTA and CDR2 FQGTGA come from the germline V gene. The CDR3 nucleotides are TGTGCCAGCAGCTTGACAGCGGGAGGGCCCCCAGATACGCAGTATTTT. As protein: CASSLTAGGPPDTQYF. Full variable domain (remainder filled in from reference TRBV7-3 and TRBJ2-3): GAGVSQTPSNKVTEKGKYVELRCDPISGHTALYWYRQSLGQGPEFLIYFQGTGAADDSGLPNDRFFAVRPEGSVSTLKIQRTERGDSAVYLCASSLTAGGPPDTQYFGPGTRLTVL.

With regard to this clonotype: This sequence may be a read error, since a much larger clone differs from it by one base. As the CDR3 is not closed by the conserved phenylalanine or tryptophan, this likely results from a read error. The genes are TRBV12-3 or TRBV12-4 and TRBJ2-1; D is undetermined. The CDR3 extends over 15 amino acids. Trimming left V 1 base short and J 1 base short, with 8 bases between. The CDR3: CASSLGVGSYNEQFL. The CDR3 nucleotides are TGTGCCAGCAGTTTAGGCGTGGGGTCCTACAATGAGCAGTTCCTC.

Ten or more counts support this clonotype. This sequence joins TRBV27 and TRBJ2-1; 9 bases are a match to TRBD2. The V segment lost 6 bases and the J segment 9 bases; nucleotides outside the gene matches: 6. CDR3 size: 13 residues. Germline loops: CDR1 MNHEY, CDR2 SMNVEV (reference sequence). DNA for the CDR3: TGTGCCAGCAGCGACGGACTAGCGAGTGAGCAGTTCTTC. Protein product: CASSDGLASEQFF.

The V gene is TRBV10-3, the J gene TRBJ2-5, with D unresolved. The CDR3 has 14 amino acids. Germline V gene sequence: CDR1 ENHRY, CDR2 SYGVKD. With 6 bases removed from V and 4 bases from J, the gap between germline ends came to 15 bases. CDR3 loop: CAISQTGDGETQYF. The CDR3 DNA reads as TGTGCCATCAGCCAGACTGGAGATGGAGAGACCCAGTACTTC.

This clonotype was recorded many times. V usage is TRBV7-2 and J usage is TRBJ2-4, with a possible D match to TRBD1 (7 bases). The CDR3 sequence is 18 residues long. V was pared by 3 bases and J by 1 base, with 19 bases between. Germline V gene sequence: CDR1 SGHTA, CDR2 FQGNSA. The CDR3 here is CASSFRGANPGAKNIQYF. The CDR3 DNA reads TGTGCCAGCAGCTTCAGGGGGGCCAACCCAGGGGCCAAAAACATTCAGTACTTC.

This clonotype appeared many times. V usage is TRBV20-1 and J usage is TRBJ2-2, with TRBD2 matching 7 bases. Germline values: CDR1 DFQATT, CDR2 SNEGSKA (reference sequence). The CDR3 extends over 14 amino acids. With V trimmed by 0 bases and J by 6 bases, 4 bases remained unmatched. The CDR3 region is CSARDWGGSGELFF. The CDR3 region has the DNA TGCAGTGCTAGAGATTGGGGGGGGTCCGGGGAGCTGTTTTTT.

The chain carries TRBV5-1 and TRBJ1-5; D may be TRBD1 (5 bases). Germline CDR1 and CDR2: SGHRS and YFSETQ. V lost 4 bases and J lost 6, with 14 bases in between. The CDR3 loop spans 14 amino acids. The CDR3 here is CASSEGTGGQPQHF. The DNA for the CDR3 is TGCGCCAGCAGCGAAGGGACCGGAGGTCAGCCCCAGCATTTT.

This clonotype showed up many times. An end of the junction differs from the germline gene, which may be a read error. The chain couples TRBV2 to TRBJ2-7, with D maybe TRBD1 (5 bases). CDR3 length: 12 amino acids. Germline V gene sequence: CDR1 SNHLY, CDR2 FYNNEI. The CDR3 DNA sequence: TGTGCCAGCAGTGAAGGGCTGACAGAGCGGTACTTC. Residues: CASSEGLTERYF.

As for this clonotype: The junction and the germline gene differ at one end; a read error may be behind it. The chain has TRBV10-2 and TRBJ1-2; a weak D match, TRBD1 (5 bases). This CDR3 region has 13 residues. CDR1 and CDR2 (germline): WSHSY, SAAADI. The CDR3, as DNA: TGCGCCAGCGGTGAGTCAGGGACGTACGGCTACACCTTC. It is translated as CASGESGTYGYTF.

This chain connects TRBV6-1 to TRBJ1-1, with D unclear. Germline lookup yields CDR1 MNHNS and CDR2 SASEGT. The length of the CDR3 is 13 residues. V dropped 9 bases and J dropped 6 bases, with 17 bases sitting between them. The chain's CDR3 is CASQRFLHAEAFF. The CDR3 nucleotides read TGTGCCAGTCAACGTTTTCTGCACGCTGAAGCTTTCTTT.

V is TRBV28 and J is TRBJ2-1; D tentatively reads TRBD1 or TRBD2 (6 bases each). Germline loops: CDR1 MDHEN, CDR2 SYDVKM. The V end was cut by 7 bases, the J end by 8 bases, with 18 bases between. The CDR3 runs to 14 residues. The CDR3 reads CASIVGGTIDEQFF. CDR3 in DNA: TGTGCCAGCATCGTCGGCGGGACAATCGATGAGCAGTTCTTC.

The V gene is TRBV5-1, the J gene TRBJ2-3; 10 bases are shared with TRBD1. V shed 4 bases and J 0 bases; nucleotides not matched to a gene: 2. The CDR3 covers 15 residues. The V gene's germline CDR1 is SGHRS and CDR2 YFSETQ. CDR3 residues: CASSRDRGSTDTQYF. The DNA for the CDR3 is TGCGCCAGCAGCAGGGACAGGGGAAGCACAGATACGCAGTATTTT. The variable domain in full, with the rest retrieved from reference TRBV5-1 and TRBJ2-3, is KAGVTQTPRYLIKTRGQQVTLSCSPISGHRSVSWYQQTPGQGLQFLFEYFSETQRNKGNFPGRFSGRQFSNSRSEMNVSTLELGDSALYLCASSRDRGSTDTQYFGPGTRLTVL.

This clonotype was recorded at least ten times. Here the CDR3 DNA reads TGCGCCAGCAGCTTGGACGGGTCCTATGGCTACACCTTC. Translation: CASSLDGSYGYTF. The chain is built from TRBV5-1 and TRBJ1-2; D gene ambiguous. The CDR3 extends over 13 amino acids. Germline CDR1 SGHRS, CDR2 YFSETQ. The V end was cut by 0 bases, the J end by 4 bases, with 7 bases between.

This clonotype was counted only a few times. This CDR3 is CSPTVSYHEQFF. The CDR3 DNA sequence: TGCAGTCCCACGGTTAGCTATCATGAGCAGTTCTTC. V gene TRBV20-1 combines with J gene TRBJ2-1; no clear D gene. The length of the CDR3 is 12 residues. CDR1 DFQATT and CDR2 SNEGSKA come from the germline V gene (reference sequence). V lost 8 bases and J 8 bases, leaving 16 bases between the germline ends.

The gene calls are TRBV29-1 and TRBJ2-1; 8 positions match TRBD1. J lost 6 bases, V lost 4 bases, and 5 bases had no gene match. This CDR3 is 13 amino acids long. Germline V gene sequence: CDR1 SQVTM, CDR2 ANQGSEA. The CDR3 DNA reads as TGCAGCGTTGGGCAGGGGGCTGGCAATGAGCAGTTCTTC. It yields the protein CSVGQGAGNEQFF.

The chain recombines TRBV18 with TRBJ2-1, with a tentative D call TRBD2 (5 bases). CDR3 length equals 13 residues. CDR1 and CDR2 (germline): KGHSH, LQKENI. The V gene lost 6 bases and the J gene lost 6 bases, with 12 bases spanning the gap. The CDR3 DNA sequence: TGTGCCAGCTCCCGAGACTATTCCAATGAGCAGTTCTTC. Translation: CASSRDYSNEQFF.

This clonotype was picked up many times. V gene TRBV5-5 combines with J gene TRBJ2-5; D is perhaps TRBD1 or TRBD2 (5 bases each). CDR1 is SGHKS and CDR2 is YYEKEE in the germline V gene (reference sequence). V lost 6 bases and J 1 base, leaving 16 bases between the germline ends. The CDR3 totals 15 residues. The CDR3 DNA is TGTGCCAGCAAGCCCGGGGCGGAATCCCAAGAGACCCAGTACTTC. It encodes CASKPGAESQETQYF.